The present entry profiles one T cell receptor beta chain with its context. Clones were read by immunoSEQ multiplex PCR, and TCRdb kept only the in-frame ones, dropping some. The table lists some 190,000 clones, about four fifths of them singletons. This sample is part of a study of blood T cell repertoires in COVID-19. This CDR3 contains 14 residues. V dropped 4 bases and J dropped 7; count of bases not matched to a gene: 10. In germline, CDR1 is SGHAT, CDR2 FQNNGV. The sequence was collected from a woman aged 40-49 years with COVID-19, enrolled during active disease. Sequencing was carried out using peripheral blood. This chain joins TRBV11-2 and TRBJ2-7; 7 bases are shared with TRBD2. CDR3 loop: CASSWGRALGEQYF. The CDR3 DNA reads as TGTGCCAGCAGCTGGGGGAGGGCCTTAGGGGAGCAGTACTTC.